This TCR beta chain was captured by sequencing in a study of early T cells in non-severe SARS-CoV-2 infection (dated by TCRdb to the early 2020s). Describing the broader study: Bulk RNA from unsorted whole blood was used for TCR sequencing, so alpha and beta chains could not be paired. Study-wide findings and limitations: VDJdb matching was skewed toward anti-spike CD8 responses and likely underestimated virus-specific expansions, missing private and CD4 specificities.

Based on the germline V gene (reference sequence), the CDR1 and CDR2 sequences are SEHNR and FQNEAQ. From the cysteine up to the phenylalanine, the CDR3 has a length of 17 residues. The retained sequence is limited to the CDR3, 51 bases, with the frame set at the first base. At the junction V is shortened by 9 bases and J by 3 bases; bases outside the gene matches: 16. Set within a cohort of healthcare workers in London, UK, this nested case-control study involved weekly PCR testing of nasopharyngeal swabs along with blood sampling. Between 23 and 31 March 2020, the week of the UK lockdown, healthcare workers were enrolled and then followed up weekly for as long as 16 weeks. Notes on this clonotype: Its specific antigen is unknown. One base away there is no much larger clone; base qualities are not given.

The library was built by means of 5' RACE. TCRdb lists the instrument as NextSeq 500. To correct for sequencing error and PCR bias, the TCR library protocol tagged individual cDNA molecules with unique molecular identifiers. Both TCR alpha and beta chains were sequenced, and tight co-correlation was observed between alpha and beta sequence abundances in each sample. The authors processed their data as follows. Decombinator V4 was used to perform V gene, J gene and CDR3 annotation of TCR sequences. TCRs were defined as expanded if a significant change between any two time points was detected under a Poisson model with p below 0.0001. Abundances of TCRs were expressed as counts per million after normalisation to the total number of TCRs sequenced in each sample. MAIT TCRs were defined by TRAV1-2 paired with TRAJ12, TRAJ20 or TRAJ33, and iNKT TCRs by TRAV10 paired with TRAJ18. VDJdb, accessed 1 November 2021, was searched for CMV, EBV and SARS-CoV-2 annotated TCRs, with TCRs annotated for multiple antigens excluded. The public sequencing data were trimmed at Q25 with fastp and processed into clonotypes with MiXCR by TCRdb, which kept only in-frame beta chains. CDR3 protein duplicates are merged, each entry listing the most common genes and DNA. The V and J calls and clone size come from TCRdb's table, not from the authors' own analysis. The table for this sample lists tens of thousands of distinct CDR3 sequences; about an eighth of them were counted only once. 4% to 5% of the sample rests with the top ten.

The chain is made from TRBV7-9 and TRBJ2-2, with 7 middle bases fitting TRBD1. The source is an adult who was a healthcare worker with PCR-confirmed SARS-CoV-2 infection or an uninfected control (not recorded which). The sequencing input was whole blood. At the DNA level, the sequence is TGTGCCAGTCGCAATCCTAAGGGGGCAGCGGACACCGGGGAGCTGTTTTTT. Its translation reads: CASRNPKGAADTGELFF.